This paragraph covers one T cell receptor (beta chain) sequence. Germline loops: CDR1 SNHLY, CDR2 FYNNEI. Unmatched junction bases numbered 1, after V lost 4 bases and J lost 0 bases. CDR3 length equals 15 residues. These data are taken from a study of blood T cell repertoires in COVID-19. Some clones are missing from TCRdb's copy, which holds only in-frame ones; the method was immunoSEQ multiplex PCR. The data show around 41,000 clones, around four fifths seen once. V gene TRBV2 combines with J gene TRBJ2-2; 8 bases align to TRBD2. Sequenced: peripheral blood. The receptor comes from a woman older than 75 with active or convalescent COVID-19. CDR3 residues: CASSGTSTNTGELFF. In nucleotides, the CDR3 is TGTGCCAGCAGTGGGACTAGCACGAACACCGGGGAGCTGTTTTTT.